This T cell receptor beta chain originates from a study of T cell changes during pregnancy in multiple sclerosis. TCRdb's table, derived via immunoSEQ multiplex PCR, lists solely in-frame clones and lacks some. Among around 36,000 clones listed, roughly 90% were seen once. Germline CDR1 is LNHDA and CDR2 is SQIVND (reference sequence). The CDR3 has 19 amino acids. V lost 4 bases, J lost 2 bases, and 16 bases stayed unmatched. This specimen consisted of CD8+ T cells from peripheral blood mononuclear cells, obtained in the first trimester of pregnancy. The sequence was obtained from a female donor with multiple sclerosis, enrolled in a pregnancy study. The genes are TRBV19 and TRBJ2-1; 8 bases line up with TRBD2. CDR3 amino acids: CASSKSLGGGLPPYNEQFF. In nucleotides, the CDR3 is TGTGCCAGTAGTAAATCACTAGGCGGGGGGCTACCCCCCTACAATGAGCAGTTCTTC.